The 27 T cell receptor beta chains presented below share a single source sample, sequenced in a study of T cells after yellow fever vaccination. TCRdb analysed the 5' RACE reads with MiXCR anew, one entry per CDR3 protein. The table has 620,000 or so distinct CDR3 sequences, about a sixth seen once. Source: PBMCs, taken around 5 days after the first yellow fever vaccination. These receptors originate from a man younger than 35 who received the YFV17D yellow fever vaccine.

This clonotype was seen a handful of times. The chain uses TRBV30 and TRBJ1-1, with D unclear. The germline V gene encodes CDR1 GTSNPN and CDR2 SVGIG (reference sequence). This CDR3 spans 13 amino acids. Trimming shortened V by 2 bases and J by 0 bases, and 7 bases separated the two germline ends. For the CDR3, the DNA is TGTGCCTGGAGTTACGGACTGAACACTGAAGCTTTCTTT. Encoded protein: CAWSYGLNTEAFF.

The rearrangement uses TRBV4-3 and TRBJ2-3, with D possibly matching TRBD2 (6 bases). The CDR3 totals 14 residues. Trimming took off 4 bases at V and 4 bases at J, with 12 bases between the two ends. The germline V gene has CDR1 LGHNA and CDR2 YSLEER. The DNA for the CDR3 is TGCGCCAGCAGCCGGGGCGGGGTGGCAGATACGCAGTATTTT. Translated: CASSRGGVADTQYF.

This clonotype was observed a handful of times. This chain uses TRBV6-1 with TRBJ1-5; D is possibly TRBD1 (6 bases). V was shortened by 5 bases and J by 2 bases, with 19 bases between the two germline ends. The CDR3 is 17 amino acids. In germline, CDR1 is MNHNS, CDR2 SASEGT. The CDR3 DNA follows: TGTGCCAGCAGTCCCCCGGGGACATTCGGGGGCAATCAGCCCCAGCATTTT. It encodes CASSPPGTFGGNQPQHF.

This clonotype was observed many times. The chain uses TRBV5-1 and TRBJ1-2, with 9 bases fitting TRBD1. The CDR3 runs to 12 residues. Trimming cost V 4 bases and J 8 bases; bases outside gene matches: 3. Germline CDR1 is SGHRS and CDR2 is YFSETQ. The CDR3 nucleotides read TGCGCCAGCAGCGCGGGACAGGGAGGCTACACCTTC. Translation gives CASSAGQGGYTF.

This clonotype showed up just once. The chain recombines TRBV11-3 with TRBJ2-5; no firm D call. This CDR3 comprises 15 residues. V was pared by 1 base and J by 2 bases, with 11 bases between. Germline lookup yields CDR1 SGHNT and CDR2 YENEEA. This CDR3 reads CASSLAFSPQETQYF. The CDR3 DNA reads TGTGCCAGCAGCTTAGCTTTCTCTCCACAAGAGACCCAGTACTTC.

The genes are TRBV5-1 and TRBJ1-4; D gene unclear. The CDR3 spans 14 residues. V lost 0 bases, J lost 5 bases, and 8 bases lay in between. Looked up from germline, CDR1 is SGHRS and CDR2 is YFSETQ. The CDR3 loop reads CASSLDSSNEKLFF. CDR3 DNA sequence: TGCGCCAGCAGCTTGGACAGCTCCAATGAAAAACTGTTTTTT.

The rearrangement uses TRBV4-3 and TRBJ2-1; TRBD1 agrees at 7 bases. V gave up 2 bases and J gave up 4 bases; unmatched junction bases: 11. CDR1 and CDR2 from the germline V gene are LGHNA and YSLEER. The CDR3 runs 17 residues. This CDR3 is CASSQTQEGAGYNEQFF. In DNA form, the CDR3 reads TGCGCCAGCAGCCAAACCCAAGAGGGGGCCGGGTACAATGAGCAGTTCTTC.

CDR3 DNA sequence: TGTGCCAGCAGTTCTGGTAACGAGCAGTACGTC. It yields the protein CASSSGNEQYV. This sequence joins TRBV27 and TRBJ2-7; D is uncertain. The length of the CDR3 is 11 residues. In germline, CDR1 is MNHEY, CDR2 SMNVEV (reference sequence). V was pared by 4 bases and J by 5 bases, with 6 bases between.

The sample holds many counts of this clonotype. The chain combines TRBV5-1 with TRBJ2-2, with TRBD1 identical over 7 bases. J gave up 5 bases and V 4 bases, and 2 bases lay outside the gene matches. CDR1 and CDR2 from the germline V gene are SGHRS and YFSETQ. The CDR3 length is 13 residues. This chain's CDR3 is CASSEQGTGELFF. As DNA, the CDR3 is TGCGCCAGCAGCGAACAGGGGACCGGGGAGCTGTTTTTT.

This chain connects TRBV4-1 to TRBJ2-1; D is ambiguous. V lost 2 bases and J lost 2, with 10 bases in between. CDR1 MGHRA and CDR2 YSYEKL come from the germline V gene. This CDR3 comprises 15 residues. CDR3 in DNA: TGCGCCAGCAGCCAAAGGGTAGTTGCCTACAATGAGCAGTTCTTC. Translating gives CASSQRVVAYNEQFF.

This clonotype was found a few times. The CDR3 reads CASTTGGFYEQYF. Here the CDR3 DNA reads TGTGCCAGCACGACAGGGGGCTTCTACGAGCAGTACTTC. V gene TRBV12-3 or TRBV12-4 combines with J gene TRBJ2-7, with TRBD1 matching over 10 bases. Unmatched junction bases numbered 3, after V lost 7 bases and J lost 3 bases. The CDR3 sequence is 13 residues long.

This clonotype was detected a few times. The chain is built from TRBV9 and TRBJ1-2; 9 bases match TRBD1. Germline CDR1 reads SGDLS; CDR2 reads YYNGEE. J gave up 7 bases and V 3 bases, and 4 bases lay outside the gene matches. The CDR3 extends over 13 amino acids. In DNA form, the CDR3 reads TGTGCCAGCAGCGGGGACAGGGATGGTGGCTACACCTTC. Translating gives CASSGDRDGGYTF.

The chain recombines TRBV18 with TRBJ1-3; possible D gene TRBD1, 5 bases. Germline CDR1 reads KGHSH; CDR2 reads LQKENI. The V and J ends lost 3 bases and 6 bases respectively, with 15 bases between them. The CDR3 consists of 15 residues. This CDR3 reads CASSPAGTSENTIYF. For the CDR3, the DNA is TGTGCCAGCTCACCGGCCGGGACGTCCGAAAACACCATATATTTT. Supplemented by reference TRBV18 and TRBJ1-3, the full variable domain reads NAGVMQNPRHLVRRRGQEARLRCSPMKGHSHVYWYRQLPEEGLKFMVYLQKENIIDESGMPKERFSAEFPKEGPSILRIQQVVRGDSAAYFCASSPAGTSENTIYFGEGSWLTVV.

This clonotype came up a few times. The rearrangement uses TRBV7-2 and TRBJ2-2; D may be TRBD2 (6 bases). The CDR3 has 16 residues. The germline gives CDR1 SGHTA, CDR2 FQGNSA. Trimming stripped 3 bases from V and 6 bases from J, with 17 bases between. For the CDR3, the DNA is TGTGCCAGCAGCTTGGGGGGTTTTGGTTTGGCCGGGGAGCTGTTTTTT. It is translated as CASSLGGFGLAGELFF.

The chain links TRBV6-1 to TRBJ1-1, with 8 nucleotides matching TRBD1. The V and J ends lost 5 bases and 0 bases, in that order; junction bases with no gene match: 2. CDR3 size: 14 residues. Germline V gives CDR1 MNHNS, CDR2 SASEGT. The CDR3 is CASSTGGVNTEAFF. The CDR3 coding sequence is TGTGCCAGCAGTACAGGGGGGGTGAACACTGAAGCTTTCTTT.

The chain couples TRBV12-3 or TRBV12-4 to TRBJ2-1; a possible D gene is TRBD2 (6 bases). The CDR3 contains 12 residues. Between the trimmed V and J ends, which lost 7 bases and 4 bases, there was a span of 8 bases. The CDR3 protein is CASTSVYNEQFF. The CDR3 DNA sequence: TGTGCCAGCACTAGCGTTTACAATGAGCAGTTCTTC.

There are a few counts of this clonotype. The chain is built from TRBV4-1 and TRBJ2-5; D not resolved. Germline loops: CDR1 MGHRA, CDR2 YSYEKL. This CDR3 spans 15 amino acids. The V and J ends lost 4 bases and 4 bases respectively, with 16 bases between them. Here the CDR3 DNA reads TGCGCCAGCAGCCGTTCGATCCCCCCATCAGAGACCCAGTACTTC. Residues: CASSRSIPPSETQYF.

The count of this clonotype is one. J is TRBJ1-4 and V is TRBV12-3 or TRBV12-4, with no clear D. CDR3 size: 14 residues. V shed 6 bases and J shed 7 bases, with 15 bases lying between them. This chain's CDR3 is CASSPTAGGEKLFF. CDR3 in DNA: TGTGCCAGCAGCCCCACGGCTGGAGGTGAAAAACTGTTTTTT.

A remark on this clonotype: It may be a read error: a sequence one base away is much more abundant. The rearrangement links TRBV7-2 to TRBJ2-1; no firm D call. The germline CDR1 and CDR2 sequences are SGHTA and FQGNSA. The V end was cut by 1 base, the J end by 5 bases, with 6 bases between. CDR3 length: 13 amino acids. In DNA, the CDR3 is TGTGCCAGCAGCTTAGAACGGAACAATGAGCAGTTCTTC. This encodes CASSLERNNEQFF.

This clonotype appeared a few times. V and J are TRBV10-2 and TRBJ2-4; no firm D call. V lost 3 bases, J lost 8 bases, and 8 bases lay in between. CDR1 and CDR2 from the germline V gene are WSHSY and SAAADI. CDR3 size: 12 residues. CDR3 in amino acids: CASSEEVYIQYF. CDR3 bases: TGCGCCAGCAGTGAAGAGGTTTACATTCAGTACTTC.

The V gene is TRBV15, the J gene TRBJ1-5; 7 bases are shared with TRBD1. With 9 bases clipped from V and 3 bases from J, the junction kept 5 bases outside the gene matches. The CDR3 loop spans 13 amino acids. Germline-derived CDR1 and CDR2 are LNHNV and YYDKDF (reference sequence). CDR3 DNA: TGTGCCACGAGGACAGGTGACAATCAGCCCCAGCATTTT. Residues: CATRTGDNQPQHF. Based on the CDR3 plus reference TRBV15 and TRBJ1-5, the full variable domain is DAMVIQNPRYQVTQFGKPVTLSCSQTLNHNVMYWYQQKSSQAPKLLFHYYDKDFNNEADTPDNFQSRRPNTSFCFLDIRSPGLGDTAMYLCATRTGDNQPQHFGDGTRLSIL.

V is TRBV11-2 and J is TRBJ2-3; D might be TRBD2 (5 bases). The germline V and J ends were trimmed by 1 base and 0 bases, with 11 bases remaining between them. Germline loops: CDR1 SGHAT, CDR2 FQNNGV. The CDR3 spans 16 residues. CDR3 sequence reads: CASSLGTYRSTDTQYF. The CDR3 DNA reads as TGTGCCAGCAGCTTAGGGACTTATCGAAGCACAGATACGCAGTATTTT.

This rearrangement joins TRBV27 to TRBJ1-1, with 8 bases that match TRBD1. CDR3 length: 14 amino acids. The ends lost 4 bases at V and 4 bases at J; junction bases unmatched: 5. Germline CDR1 and CDR2: MNHEY and SMNVEV (reference sequence). The CDR3: CASSWATGATEAFF. The CDR3 coding sequence is TGTGCCAGCAGTTGGGCGACAGGGGCCACTGAAGCTTTCTTT.

This clonotype appeared a few times. This chain links TRBV7-2 with TRBJ2-1, with unresolved D. V gave up 5 bases and J gave up 10 bases, with 18 bases separating them. In germline, CDR1 is SGHTA, CDR2 FQGNSA. The CDR3 is made up of 14 amino acids. DNA for the CDR3: TGTGCCAGCAGCCCGACCTTTTGGGGTAAGGAGCAGTTCTTC. This gives the protein CASSPTFWGKEQFF.

This chain links TRBV7-9 with TRBJ1-2; D is unclear. From germline, CDR1 is SEHNR and CDR2 FQNEAQ (reference sequence). The CDR3 covers 13 residues. V was clipped by 1 base and J by 4 bases, with 7 bases between them. The CDR3 DNA reads as TGTGCCAGCAGCTTAGTGGTCTCCTATGGCTACACCTTC. It codes for CASSLVVSYGYTF.

This clonotype showed up just once. One end of the junction fails to match germline, which may point to a read error. The V gene is TRBV7-2, the J gene TRBJ2-3; D gene uncertain. The CDR3 contains 11 residues. Per germline, CDR1 SGHTA and CDR2 FQGNSA. The CDR3 DNA follows: TGTGCCAGCAGCTCGTGGGTTACGCTGTATTTT. Amino acid sequence: CASSSWVTLYF.

The rearrangement links TRBV4-2 to TRBJ2-1; D is ambiguous. CDR3 size: 13 residues. V lost 5 bases and J lost 7, with 12 bases in between. Germline V CDR1 and CDR2: LGHNA, YNFKEQ. The CDR3 DNA reads as TGTGCCAGCAGCGTACGCACAGCAAATGAGCAGTTCTTC. It translates to CASSVRTANEQFF.